The 3 T cell receptor beta chains below all came from one sample that was sequenced in a study of vaccination and CD4 T cells after COVID-19. The antigens of these receptors remain unknown. Noted treatment: roughly 11-day PBMC culture with coronavirus spike peptide pools or control peptides (ViraFEST assay). Sequenced with the Oncomine TCR Beta short-read assay was DNA taken from cultured CD4+ T cells. TCRdb independently ran MiXCR on the PCR reads; one entry per CDR3 protein. The sample comprises approximately 11,000 distinct CDR3 sequences, around 45% of which are singletons, and about a fifth rests with the top ten. The sample consisted of cultured CD4+ T cells from blood, taken after SARS-CoV-2 vaccination. The origin of the receptors is a human donor with COVID-19.

The chain is built from TRBV6-1 and TRBJ1-5; a possible D gene is TRBD1 (6 bases). The CDR3 has 15 amino acids. Germline CDR1 MNHNS, CDR2 SASEGT. Trimming stripped 1 base from V and 6 bases from J, with 13 bases between. The CDR3 here is CASSEGGALGQPQHF. CDR3 in DNA: TGTGCCAGCAGTGAAGGGGGGGCTCTTGGTCAGCCCCAGCATTTT.

The chain employs TRBV5-4 and TRBJ1-4, with D perhaps matching TRBD1 (5 bases). The germline V and J ends were trimmed by 5 bases and 7 bases, with 15 bases remaining between them. Germline lookup yields CDR1 SGHNT and CDR2 YYREEE (reference sequence). The CDR3 spans 14 residues. The CDR3 protein is CASRRAGDSEKLFF. The DNA for the CDR3 is TGTGCCAGCAGGCGTGCGGGTGACAGTGAAAAACTGTTTTTT.

This clonotype has more than one count but fewer than ten. The V and J genes are TRBV6-2 or TRBV6-3 and TRBJ1-2; TRBD1 is a possible D gene (5 bases). In germline, CDR1 is MNHEY, CDR2 SVGEGT. The germline V and J ends were trimmed by 5 bases and 2 bases, with 6 bases remaining between them. CDR3 length: 12 residues. The CDR3 reads CASSQGNYGYTF. The CDR3 nucleotides read TGTGCCAGCAGTCAGGGAAACTATGGCTACACCTTC.